This T cell receptor (beta chain) appears in the sequencing data of a study of beta chain features in type 1 diabetes. Whole-study results and caveats: There was a moderate but significant shortening of TCRB CDR3s in all four CD4+ subsets of Type 1 diabetes patients.

For this clone: The antigen is unknown.

Expressed TCRB transcripts were sequenced, since all the RNA that had been isolated was reverse transcribed. Some clones are missing from TCRdb's copy, which holds only in-frame ones; the method was immunoSEQ multiplex PCR. Of approximately 280,000 clones in the sample, about 15% were seen once. The CDR3 is 13 amino acids. Germline V gene sequence: CDR1 SGHTA, CDR2 FQGNSA. Trimming at V came to 5 bases and at J to 13 bases, leaving 11 bases not matched to a gene. This clonotype was obtained from a man aged 18-30 years with type 1 diabetes. The sample consisted of naive CD4+ T cells from blood. This rearrangement joins TRBV7-2 to TRBJ2-1; 7 positions agree with TRBD2. The CDR3 here is CASSPDLGGLQFF. The DNA of the CDR3 is TGTGCCAGCAGCCCGGACCTGGGGGGACTACAGTTCTTC.